The rows below give T cell receptor beta chains drawn from one sample of a study of blood T cell repertoires in COVID-19. The repertoire was sequenced with immunoSEQ multiplex PCR; TCRdb's copy has only in-frame clones and lacks some. The table includes 200,000 to 250,000 clones, around 80% detected once. Material for sequencing was peripheral blood. The receptors originated from a woman aged 40 to 55 with acute or convalescent COVID-19. CDR3s include the opening cysteine and the closing phenylalanine or tryptophan. D genes are given only for firm matches. Size is omitted from some rows. Given values are once, few, many or a class for expanded clones.

j_gene,abundance,d_gene,v_gene,CDR3nt,CDR3aa
TRBJ2-1,-,-,TRBV6-6,TGTGCCAGCAGTCGGGACTCACGTCCCCAACTCAATGAGCAGTTCTTC,CASSRDSRPQLNEQFF
TRBJ2-7,-,-,TRBV2,TGTGCCAGTGATCAGGGGAGCGACGAGCAGTACTTC,CASDQGSDEQYF
TRBJ2-7,-,TRBD1,TRBV30,TGTGCCTGGAGTTCGGACAGGGGGCTCTACGAGCAGTACTTC,CAWSSDRGLYEQYF
TRBJ1-6,-,-,TRBV30,TGTGCCTGGAGCTTGGGAAGCGGGGCTAATTCACCCCTCCACTTT,CAWSLGSGANSPLHF
TRBJ1-1,-,-,TRBV27,TGTGCCAGCAGTTTCCGACCCACCGGATACACAGCGAACACTGAAGCTTTCTTT,CASSFRPTGYTANTEAFF
TRBJ1-4,-,-,TRBV5-1,TGCGCCAGCTCAGGGGAGACTAATGAAAAACTGTTTTTT,CASSGETNEKLFF
TRBJ1-5,-,-,TRBV20-1,TGCAGTGCTAGTCCGCAGGGCGGACCCCAGCATTTT,CSASPQGGPQHF
TRBJ1-1,-,TRBD1,TRBV6-5,TGTGCCAGCAGAGACAGGGGATCGGGGAACACTGAAGCTTTCTTT,CASRDRGSGNTEAFF
TRBJ1-2,-,-,TRBV29-1,TGCAGCGTTGAACTCCGGAGTGGGGGCGGCTATGGCTACACCTTC,CSVELRSGGGYGYTF
TRBJ2-1,-,-,TRBV5-1,TGCGCCAGCAGCTTGACAGGGCTGAGCTCCTACAATGAGCAGTTCTTC,CASSLTGLSSYNEQFF
TRBJ1-2,-,-,TRBV5-5,TGTGCCAGCAACCCCCGGGGGGGGGATACCTATGGCTACACCTTC,CASNPRGGDTYGYTF
TRBJ2-7,once,TRBD1,TRBV19,TGTGCCAGTAGTTTTGGACAGGGCATCTACGAGCAGTACTTC,CASSFGQGIYEQYF
TRBJ2-5,-,-,TRBV24-1,TGTGCCACCAGTGCGGGGGTCCGAGAGACCCAGTACTTC,CATSAGVRETQYF
TRBJ2-7,-,-,TRBV10-3,TGTGCCATCAGTGCTTCCCTAGACCGGACTTCCTACGAGCAGTACTTC,CAISASLDRTSYEQYF
TRBJ1-1,-,-,TRBV3-1/TRBV3-2,TGTGCCAGCAGCCAAGACAGGAACACTGAAGCTTTCTTT,CASSQDRNTEAFF
TRBJ1-2,-,-,TRBV15,TGTGCCACGGCGGAATTCTCTAACTATGGCTACACCTTC,CATAEFSNYGYTF
TRBJ1-1,few,TRBD1,TRBV4-3,TGCGCCAGCAGCCGGAACAGGGGAGCAACTGAAGCTTTCTTT,CASSRNRGATEAFF
TRBJ2-5,-,TRBD2,TRBV30,TGTGCCTGGATAGCGGGAGTGGAGACCCAGTACTTC,CAWIAGVETQYF
TRBJ2-5,-,TRBD2,TRBV5-6,TGTGCCAGCAGACTGGGACTAGCTGAGACCCAGTACTTC,CASRLGLAETQYF
TRBJ2-1,-,-,TRBV21-1,TGTGCCAGCAGCAAAGGCTCCTTATGGGGGGAGGGCCTTTACAATGAGCAGTTCTTC,CASSKGSLWGEGLYNEQFF
TRBJ2-1,-,TRBD1,TRBV7-2,TGTGCCAGCAGCTCGGACAGGGGCGACTTGGATGAGCAGTTCTTC,CASSSDRGDLDEQFF
TRBJ2-7,-,-,TRBV5-1,TGCGCCAGCAGCTTTCTGGAGGGTCCGAAATTCTACGAGCAGTACTTC,CASSFLEGPKFYEQYF
TRBJ1-1,-,-,TRBV18,TGTGCCAGCTCACAAACGACAGACTTTAACACTGAAGCTTTCTTT,CASSQTTDFNTEAFF
TRBJ1-2,-,-,TRBV21-1,TGTGCCAGCAGCAAAGGAAGGCCAGGGTTCTATGGCTACACCTTC,CASSKGRPGFYGYTF
TRBJ1-2,-,-,TRBV9,TGTGCCAGCAGCGCAGATACAGGAGCATATGGCTACACCTTC,CASSADTGAYGYTF
TRBJ2-1,-,TRBD2,TRBV27,TGTGCCAGCAGTCCCGGGACTAGGGGTTTGGGTGAGCAGTTCTTC,CASSPGTRGLGEQFF
TRBJ1-4,-,-,TRBV4-1,TGCGCCAGCAGCCAAGATCTACCAGGGAATGATGAAAAACTGTTTTTT,CASSQDLPGNDEKLFF
TRBJ2-1,-,TRBD2,TRBV5-1,TGCGCCAGCGAACTAGCGGGGGGAGGCAATGAGCAGTTCTTC,CASELAGGGNEQFF
TRBJ2-7,-,-,TRBV19,TGTGCCAGTAGTATAGCGGACAGCTCCTACGAGCAGTACTTC,CASSIADSSYEQYF
TRBJ1-2,-,-,TRBV12-3/TRBV12-4,TGTGCCAGCAGTTTTTCGCGCGGCTATGGCTACACCTTC,CASSFSRGYGYTF
TRBJ1-2,-,-,TRBV29-1,TGCAGCGTTCGCGACAGCGAGGGCTACACCTTC,CSVRDSEGYTF
TRBJ1-5,-,TRBD1,TRBV28,TGTGCCAGCAAAATTGGGACAGTTAATCAGCCCCAGCATTTT,CASKIGTVNQPQHF
TRBJ1-2,-,TRBD1,TRBV11-2,TGTGCCAGCAGCCTCAACCTACGATGGACAGGGGCAAAGAACTATGGCTACACCTTC,CASSLNLRWTGAKNYGYTF
TRBJ2-1,-,-,TRBV15,TGTGCCACCAGCAGAGCCAAACTGCCGACTGCTAATGAGCAGTTCTTC,CATSRAKLPTANEQFF
TRBJ2-7,-,TRBD2,TRBV7-9,TGTGCCAGCAGCCCCCTAGCGGGCAGCTCCTACGAGCAGTACTTC,CASSPLAGSSYEQYF
TRBJ2-7,-,TRBD1,TRBV19,TGTGCCAGTAGTATCGGAACAGGGGCGGACGAGCAGTACTTC,CASSIGTGADEQYF
TRBJ1-1,few,-,TRBV29-1,TGCAGCGTTGAATTGGCAGGGGCCCCCGACACTGAAGCTTTCTTT,CSVELAGAPDTEAFF
TRBJ1-2,-,TRBD1,TRBV6-5,TGTGCCAGCAGGCAGGACAGGAACGTCTATGGCTACACCTTC,CASRQDRNVYGYTF
TRBJ2-7,-,TRBD2,TRBV7-9,TGTGCCAGCAGCTTTTTAGCGGGAGGGCGGTCCTACGAGCAGTACTTC,CASSFLAGGRSYEQYF
TRBJ2-6,-,-,TRBV5-1,TGCGCCAGCCAAACGGCTGGGGCCAACGTCCTGACTTTC,CASQTAGANVLTF
TRBJ2-5,many,TRBD1,TRBV7-2,TGTGCCAGCAGCTTAGGACAGGGGGGAAAGACCCAGTACTTC,CASSLGQGGKTQYF
TRBJ2-1,-,-,TRBV24-1,TGTGCCACCAGTGGGAGGACAGATGAGCAGTTCTTC,CATSGRTDEQFF
TRBJ1-2,-,-,TRBV30,TGTGCCTGGAGCCAGGTAGTACAGCAAGATGGCTACACCTTC,CAWSQVVQQDGYTF
TRBJ1-3,-,TRBD1,TRBV5-1,TGCGCCAGCACTCGGACAGGGGACCTTAGCTCTGGAAACACCATATATTTT,CASTRTGDLSSGNTIYF
TRBJ2-2,-,-,TRBV27,TGTGCCAGCAGTCAAGAGGCTGTGGCCCCCGGGGAGCTGTTTTTT,CASSQEAVAPGELFF
TRBJ1-5,-,-,TRBV30,TGTGCCTGGAGTCGCACAGGGTGGGGTCAGCCCCAGCATTTT,CAWSRTGWGQPQHF
TRBJ1-1,-,TRBD1,TRBV6-5,TGTGCCAGCAGTTACACCATACAGGGGACTGAAGCTTTCTTT,CASSYTIQGTEAFF
TRBJ2-2,-,-,TRBV7-8,TGTGCCAGCAGCTTAGGCCAAGCCAACACCGGGGAGCTGTTTTTT,CASSLGQANTGELFF
TRBJ1-3,-,-,TRBV15,TGTGCCACCAGCAGAGATCTACGGGACACCATATATTTT,CATSRDLRDTIYF
TRBJ2-3,-,TRBD2,TRBV9,TGTGCCAGCAACACGCTAGCGGGAGGCACTGATACGCAGTATTTT,CASNTLAGGTDTQYF
TRBJ2-7,-,TRBD2,TRBV11-2,TGTGCCAGCACCCAAGCGGGAGGGTCCTACGAGCAGTACTTC,CASTQAGGSYEQYF
TRBJ2-7,-,-,TRBV11-2,TGTGCCAGCAGCTTAGAGCGGGTTGGTTCCTACGAGCAGTACTTC,CASSLERVGSYEQYF
TRBJ2-7,-,-,TRBV4-2,TGTGCCAGCAGCCAAGGGGGAGACTACGAGCAGTACTTC,CASSQGGDYEQYF
TRBJ2-3,once,-,TRBV2,TGTGCCAGCAACAGGGATGACACAGATACGCAGTATTTT,CASNRDDTDTQYF
TRBJ1-1,-,-,TRBV6-2/TRBV6-3,TGTGCCAGCAGCCCTTCCGGACAGATGAACACTGAAGCTTTCTTT,CASSPSGQMNTEAFF
TRBJ2-3,once,TRBD2,TRBV6-1,TGTGCCAGCAGTGAGAATTACGGGAGGTTCGATACGCAGTATTTT,CASSENYGRFDTQYF
TRBJ2-2,-,TRBD2,TRBV18,TGTGCCAGCTCACCCCCGGGACTAGCGAACACCGGGGAGCTGTTTTTT,CASSPPGLANTGELFF
TRBJ2-2,-,-,TRBV10-3,TGTGCCATCAGTGTGGGCCAAACCGGGGAGCTGTTTTTT,CAISVGQTGELFF
TRBJ2-5,-,TRBD2,TRBV7-2,TGTGCCAGCAGCTTACTTAAAGGGGCGGGAGCGGGGAGAGAGACCCAGTACTTC,CASSLLKGAGAGRETQYF